Listed here are 6 T cell receptor beta chains from one sample, sequenced in a study of blood T cells in healthy people across ages. A second about 7 to 11 cycle PCR used barcoded and J-beta primers. Each CDR3 protein gets one entry after TCRdb re-called the 5' RACE reads with MiXCR. The sample records roughly 700,000 distinct CDR3 sequences, about 32% being singletons. Sample: blood. The receptor source for this set is a woman aged 80 or older in good health.

In this sample, this clonotype turned up many times. The J gene is TRBJ1-4, the V gene TRBV7-2; 10 nucleotides agree with TRBD1. In germline, CDR1 is SGHTA, CDR2 FQGNSA. V dropped 3 bases and J dropped 8; count of bases not matched to a gene: 6. The CDR3 totals 15 residues. The chain's CDR3 is CASSFWTGGTEKLFF. CDR3 bases: TGTGCCAGCAGCTTCTGGACAGGGGGAACGGAAAAACTGTTTTTT.

In its sample, this clonotype was seen a few times. A clone one base away is much larger, so this may be a read error. The chain uses TRBV7-2 and TRBJ2-4; 14 bases line up with TRBD2. Trimming took 7 bases from V and 14 from J; bases not matched to a gene: 16. Germline CDR1 and CDR2: SGHTA and FQGNSA. This CDR3 is 16 amino acids long. The CDR3 spells CASKPTGLAGDLPKYF. Written as DNA, the CDR3 is TGTGCCAGCAAGCCAACGGGACTAGCGGGGGACCTCCCTAAGTACTTC.

This clonotype was counted ten times or more. The V gene is TRBV6-1, the J gene TRBJ1-2, with D perhaps matching TRBD1 (6 bases). The CDR3 spans 16 residues. The V gene's germline CDR1 is MNHNS and CDR2 SASEGT. V was clipped by 1 base and J by 4 bases, with 16 bases between them. CDR3 nucleotide sequence: TGTGCCAGCAGTGAAGGACCAGGGGAGAACGGCTATGGCTACACCTTC. Amino acids: CASSEGPGENGYGYTF.

This clonotype was seen ten or more times. For the CDR3, the DNA is TGTGCCAGCAGCCGGGGACAGGGCTACACAGATACGCAGTATTTT. Protein sequence: CASSRGQGYTDTQYF. The V call is TRBV11-1, the J call TRBJ2-3; 9 bases line up with TRBD1. The germline V gene has CDR1 SGHAT and CDR2 FQDESV (reference sequence). The CDR3 extends over 15 amino acids. The junction had 5 bases not matched to a gene; V was cut back by 5 bases and J by 2 bases.

This chain connects TRBV5-1 to TRBJ2-3; possibly TRBD1 for D (5 bases). Germline lookup yields CDR1 SGHRS and CDR2 YFSETQ. V dropped 2 bases and J dropped 4 bases, with 14 bases sitting between them. The CDR3 length is 15 residues. The DNA for the CDR3 is TGCGCCAGCAGCTTACAGGAACGGGTGGCAGATACGCAGTATTTT. As protein: CASSLQERVADTQYF.

As regards this clonotype: A much larger clone differs from this one at a single base, so this may be a read error. The chain carries TRBV7-9 and TRBJ1-2, with a weak D call TRBD1 (5 bases). This CDR3 is 15 amino acids long. Germline CDR1 SEHNR, CDR2 FQNEAQ (reference sequence). V was clipped by 4 bases and J by 4 bases, with 16 bases between them. The CDR3 loop reads CASSSGLNNRYGYTF. Here the CDR3 DNA reads TGTGCCAGCAGCTCGGGACTGAATAATCGCTATGGCTACACCTTC. Supplemented by reference TRBV7-9 and TRBJ1-2, the full variable domain reads DTGVSQNPRHKITKRGQNVTFRCDPISEHNRLYWYRQTLGQGPEFLTYFQNEAQLEKSRLLSDRFSAERPKGSFSTLEIQRTEQGDSAMYLCASSSGLNNRYGYTFGSGTRLTVV.